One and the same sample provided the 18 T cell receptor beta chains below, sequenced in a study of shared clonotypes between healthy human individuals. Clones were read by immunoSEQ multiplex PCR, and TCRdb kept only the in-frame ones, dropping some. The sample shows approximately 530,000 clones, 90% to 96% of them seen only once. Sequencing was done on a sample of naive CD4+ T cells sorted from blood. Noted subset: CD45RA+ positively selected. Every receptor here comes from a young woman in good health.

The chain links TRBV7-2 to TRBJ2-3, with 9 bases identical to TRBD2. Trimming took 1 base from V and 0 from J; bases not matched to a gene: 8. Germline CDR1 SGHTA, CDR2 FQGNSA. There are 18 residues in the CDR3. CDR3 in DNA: TGTGCCAGCAGCTTAGTGGGACTAGCAGGCGCTAGCACAGATACGCAGTATTTT. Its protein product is CASSLVGLAGASTDTQYF.

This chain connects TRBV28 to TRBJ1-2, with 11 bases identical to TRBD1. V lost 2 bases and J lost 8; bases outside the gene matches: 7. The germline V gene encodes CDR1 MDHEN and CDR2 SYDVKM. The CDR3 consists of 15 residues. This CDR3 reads CASSLTDRGRRGYTF. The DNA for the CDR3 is TGTGCCAGCAGTTTAACGGACAGGGGGCGAAGAGGCTACACCTTC.

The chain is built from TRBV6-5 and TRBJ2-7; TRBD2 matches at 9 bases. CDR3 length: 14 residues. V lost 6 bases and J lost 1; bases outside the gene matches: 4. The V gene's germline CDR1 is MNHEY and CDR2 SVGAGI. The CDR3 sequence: CASRDSGSSYEQYF. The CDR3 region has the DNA TGTGCCAGCAGAGATAGCGGGAGTTCCTACGAGCAGTACTTC.

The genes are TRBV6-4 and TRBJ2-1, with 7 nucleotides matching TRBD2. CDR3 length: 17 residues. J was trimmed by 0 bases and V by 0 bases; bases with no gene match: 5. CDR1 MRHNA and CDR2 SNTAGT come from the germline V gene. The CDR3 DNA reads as TGTGCCAGCAGTGACTCGTTCGGGGGGAGCTCCTACAATGAGCAGTTCTTC. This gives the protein CASSDSFGGSSYNEQFF.

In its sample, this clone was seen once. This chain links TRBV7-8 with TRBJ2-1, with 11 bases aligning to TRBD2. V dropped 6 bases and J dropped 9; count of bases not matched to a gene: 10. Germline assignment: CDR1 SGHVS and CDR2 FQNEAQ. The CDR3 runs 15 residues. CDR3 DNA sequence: TGTGCCAGCAGACTAACGACTAGCGGGAATACTGAGCAGTTCTTC. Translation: CASRLTTSGNTEQFF.

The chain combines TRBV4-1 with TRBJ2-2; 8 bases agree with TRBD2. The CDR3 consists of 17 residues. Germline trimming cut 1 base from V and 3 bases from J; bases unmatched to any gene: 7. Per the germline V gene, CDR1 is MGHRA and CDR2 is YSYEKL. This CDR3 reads CASSQAGSGSDTGELFF. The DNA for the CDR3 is TGCGCCAGCAGCCAAGCCGGCAGCGGGAGTGACACCGGGGAGCTGTTTTTT.

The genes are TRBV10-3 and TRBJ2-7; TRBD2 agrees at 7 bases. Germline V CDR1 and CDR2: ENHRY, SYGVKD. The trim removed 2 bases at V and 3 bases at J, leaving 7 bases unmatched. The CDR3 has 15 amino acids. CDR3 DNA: TGTGCCATCAGTGAGAGCGGGGTAGGAGGCTACGAGCAGTACTTC. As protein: CAISESGVGGYEQYF.

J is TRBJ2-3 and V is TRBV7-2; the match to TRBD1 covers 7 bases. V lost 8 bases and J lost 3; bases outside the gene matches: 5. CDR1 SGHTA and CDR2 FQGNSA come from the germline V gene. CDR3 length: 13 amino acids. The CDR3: CASLPTGTDTQYF. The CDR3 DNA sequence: TGTGCCAGCCTCCCGACAGGGACAGATACGCAGTATTTT. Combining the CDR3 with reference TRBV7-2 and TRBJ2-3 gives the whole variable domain GAGVSQSPSNKVTEKGKDVELRCDPISGHTALYWYRQSLGQGLEFLIYFQGNSAPDKSGLPSDRFSAERTGGSVSTLTIQRTQQEDSAVYLCASLPTGTDTQYFGPGTRLTVL.

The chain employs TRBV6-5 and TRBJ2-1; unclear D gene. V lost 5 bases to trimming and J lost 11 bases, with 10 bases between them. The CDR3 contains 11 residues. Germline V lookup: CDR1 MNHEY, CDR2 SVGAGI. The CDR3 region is CASSTADQQFF. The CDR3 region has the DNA TGTGCCAGCAGTACGGCTGATCAGCAGTTCTTC.

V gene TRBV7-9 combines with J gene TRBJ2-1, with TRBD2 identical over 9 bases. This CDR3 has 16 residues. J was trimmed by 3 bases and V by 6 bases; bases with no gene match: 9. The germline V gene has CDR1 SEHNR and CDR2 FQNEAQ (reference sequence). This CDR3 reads CASRPEAGGHYNEQFF. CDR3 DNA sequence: TGTGCCAGCAGGCCAGAAGCGGGAGGACACTACAATGAGCAGTTCTTC.

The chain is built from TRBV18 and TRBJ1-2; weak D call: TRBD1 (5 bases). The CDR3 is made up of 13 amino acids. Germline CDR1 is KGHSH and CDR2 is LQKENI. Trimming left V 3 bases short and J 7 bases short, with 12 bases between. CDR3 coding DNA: TGTGCCAGCTCACCGGAAGGACATCGTGGCTACACCTTC. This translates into CASSPEGHRGYTF.

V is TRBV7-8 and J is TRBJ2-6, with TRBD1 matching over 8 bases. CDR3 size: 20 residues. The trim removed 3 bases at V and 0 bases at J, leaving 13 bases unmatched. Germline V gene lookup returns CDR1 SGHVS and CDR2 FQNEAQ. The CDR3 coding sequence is TGTGCCAGCAGCTTGCGGGGCGGGGACAGGTTTTACTCTGGGGCCAACGTCCTGACTTTC. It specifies CASSLRGGDRFYSGANVLTF.

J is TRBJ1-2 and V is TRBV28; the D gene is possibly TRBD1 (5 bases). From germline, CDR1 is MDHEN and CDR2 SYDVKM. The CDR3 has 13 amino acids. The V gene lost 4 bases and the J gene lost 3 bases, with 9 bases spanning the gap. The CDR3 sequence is CASSSGEHYGYTF. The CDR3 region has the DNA TGTGCCAGCAGTTCGGGGGAGCACTATGGCTACACCTTC.

The CDR3 DNA reads TGTGCCAGCAGCAAGGACAGGGGGCTTCTGTCTTCAAATCAGCCCCAGCATTTT. This sequence encodes CASSKDRGLLSSNQPQHF. The genes are TRBV7-2 and TRBJ1-5; 11 bases line up with TRBD1. The CDR3 length is 18 residues. Germline CDR1 reads SGHTA; CDR2 reads FQGNSA. Trimming removed 5 bases from V and 4 bases from J; junction bases left unmatched: 13.

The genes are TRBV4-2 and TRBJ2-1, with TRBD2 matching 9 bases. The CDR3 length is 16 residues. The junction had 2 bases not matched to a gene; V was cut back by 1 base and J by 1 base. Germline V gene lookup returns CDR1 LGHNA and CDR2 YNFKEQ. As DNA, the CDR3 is TGTGCCAGCAGCCAAGTCAGCGGGAGGTCCTACAATGAGCAGTTCTTC. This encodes CASSQVSGRSYNEQFF.

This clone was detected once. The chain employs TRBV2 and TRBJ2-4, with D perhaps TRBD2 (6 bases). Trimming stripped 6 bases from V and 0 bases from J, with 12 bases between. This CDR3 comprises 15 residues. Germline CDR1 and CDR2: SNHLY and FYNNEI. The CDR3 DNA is TGTGCCAGCAGGCCGGGGGTACTAGCCAAAAACATTCAGTACTTC. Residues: CASRPGVLAKNIQYF.

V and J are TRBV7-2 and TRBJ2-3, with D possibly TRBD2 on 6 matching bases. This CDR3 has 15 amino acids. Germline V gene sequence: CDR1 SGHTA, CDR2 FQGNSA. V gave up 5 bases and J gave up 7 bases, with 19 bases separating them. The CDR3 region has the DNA TGTGCCAGCAGCCCGCGGGAAATGTCAATTTATACGCAGTATTTT. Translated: CASSPREMSIYTQYF.

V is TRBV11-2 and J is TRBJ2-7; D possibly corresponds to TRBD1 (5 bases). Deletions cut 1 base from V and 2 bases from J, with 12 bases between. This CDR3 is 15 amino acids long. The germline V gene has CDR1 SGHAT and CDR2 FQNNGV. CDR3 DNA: TGTGCCAGCAGCTTAGCCCCCGCAGGGCCCTACGAGCAGTACTTC. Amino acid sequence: CASSLAPAGPYEQYF.